The sequence of this T cell receptor beta chain was determined in a study of T cell responses to AZD1222 COVID-19 vaccine. Study results and caveats: Baseline antibody screening turned up just a handful of seropositive AZD1222 recipients.

Using immunoSEQ multiplex PCR, the repertoire was profiled, and TCRdb retains in-frame clones only, with some absent. The data contain some 89,000 clones, around 89% of them seen just once; the ten biggest clones take up 4.7%. A remark on this clone: Its matching antigen is unknown.

J lost 4 bases, V lost 7 bases, and 5 bases had no gene match. The CDR3 runs 14 residues. Germline V gene lookup returns CDR1 LNHDA and CDR2 SQIVND (reference sequence). The sequence was collected from an adult in good health. J is TRBJ2-2 and V is TRBV19; TRBD1 agrees at 8 bases. Sequencing was performed on peripheral blood, taken on day 0 of MenACWY control vaccination. The CDR3 DNA reads as TGTGCCAGTAACAAACAGGGGGGCACCGGGGAGCTGTTTTTT. Its protein is CASNKQGGTGELFF.